A single sample is the source of the 27 T cell receptor beta chains below, sequenced in a study of long-term antiretroviral therapy in people with HIV. Runs used v3.0 of the immunoSEQ assay and were done at survey level. Sequencing used immunoSEQ multiplex PCR; TCRdb keeps in-frame clones, though not all of them. There are about 20,000 clones in the sample; 80% to 85% occur only once, and approximately 8.2% lies in the top ten. Sequenced here: unsorted PBMCs, sampled 1.2 years after starting antiretroviral therapy. The receptors were gathered from a woman aged 40 to 50 with HIV.

The chain recombines TRBV29-1 with TRBJ1-1, with D possibly TRBD1 on 5 matching bases. Germline lookup yields CDR1 SQVTM and CDR2 ANQGSEA. V dropped 4 bases and J dropped 6 bases, with 12 bases sitting between them. This CDR3 contains 12 residues. The CDR3 bases are TGCAGCGTTGGGGGCGGGCAGGCTGAAGCTTTCTTT. Its translation is CSVGGGQAEAFF. The full variable domain, its missing parts supplied by reference TRBV29-1 and TRBJ1-1, is SAVISQKPSRDICQRGTSLTIQCQVDSQVTMMFWYRQQPGQSLTLIATANQGSEATYESGFVIDKFPISRPNLTFSTLTVSNMSPEDSSIYLCSVGGGQAEAFFGQGTRLTVV.

The rearrangement links TRBV28 to TRBJ2-7; 7 bases align to TRBD2. Per germline, CDR1 MDHEN and CDR2 SYDVKM. Unmatched junction bases numbered 7, after V lost 3 bases and J lost 2 bases. The CDR3 is made up of 15 amino acids. The CDR3 region has the DNA TGTGCCAGCAGTTTGACAGAGCGGGGTACCTACGAGCAGTACTTC. The encoded protein is CASSLTERGTYEQYF.

The chain combines TRBV5-1 with TRBJ2-5; TRBD1 agrees at 9 bases. The CDR3 covers 15 residues. Germline lookup yields CDR1 SGHRS and CDR2 YFSETQ. V was clipped by 4 bases and J by 4 bases; unmatched bases: 8. DNA of the CDR3: TGCGCCAGCAGCCCCGACAGGGGGTTGGTAGAGACCCAGTACTTC. Translation: CASSPDRGLVETQYF.

This rearrangement joins TRBV2 to TRBJ2-7; D not certain. Trimming took 4 bases from V and 0 from J, leaving 19 bases between them. Germline V gives CDR1 SNHLY, CDR2 FYNNEI. The CDR3 length is 17 residues. The CDR3 DNA reads as TGTGCCAGCAGTGCCCTACCGGGTTTCGACCTCTCCTACGAGCAGTACTTC. Translation gives CASSALPGFDLSYEQYF. Based on the CDR3 plus reference TRBV2 and TRBJ2-7, the full variable domain is EPEVTQTPSHQVTQMGQEVILRCVPISNHLYFYWYRQILGQKVEFLVSFYNNEISEKSEIFDDQFSVERPDGSNFTLKIRSTKLEDSAMYFCASSALPGFDLSYEQYFGPGTRLTVT.

The chain carries TRBV7-6 and TRBJ2-2; 8 bases map to TRBD2. This CDR3 is 16 amino acids long. The ends lost 1 base at V and 3 bases at J; junction bases unmatched: 4. CDR1 and CDR2 (germline): SGHVS, FNYEAQ. The CDR3 is CASSLEGTRYTGELFF. The CDR3 DNA reads TGTGCCAGCAGCTTAGAAGGGACTAGGTACACCGGGGAGCTGTTTTTT. Full variable domain (missing parts from reference TRBV7-6 and TRBJ2-2): GAGVSQSPRYKVTKRGQDVALRCDPISGHVSLYWYRQALGQGPEFLTYFNYEAQQDKSGLPNDRFSAERPEGSISTLTIQRTEQRDSAMYRCASSLEGTRYTGELFFGEGSRLTVL.

The V call is TRBV5-4, the J call TRBJ2-7; TRBD2 matches at 8 bases. V gave up 2 bases and J gave up 3 bases; unmatched junction bases: 7. Germline assignment: CDR1 SGHNT and CDR2 YYREEE (reference sequence). The CDR3 is made up of 15 amino acids. In DNA, the CDR3 is TGTGCCAGCAGCTTAGGACTAGCCTTTGACTACGAGCAGTACTTC. Translating gives CASSLGLAFDYEQYF.

Notes on this clone: Other nucleotide sequences in the sample specify the same CDR3. This rearrangement joins TRBV28 to TRBJ2-7; D gene unclear. Trimming took 2 bases from V and 2 from J, leaving 7 bases between them. Germline V gene sequence: CDR1 MDHEN, CDR2 SYDVKM. The CDR3 is 13 residues long. CDR3 coding DNA: TGTGCCAGCAGTTTAGGCGAGACCTACGAGCAGTACTTC. It codes for CASSLGETYEQYF.

The V gene is TRBV4-3, the J gene TRBJ2-2, with D perhaps matching TRBD1 or TRBD2 (5 bases each). V was shortened by 3 bases and J by 2 bases, with 13 bases between the two germline ends. This CDR3 spans 16 amino acids. From germline, CDR1 is LGHNA and CDR2 YSLEER. The CDR3 DNA is TGCGCCAGCAGCCACTCGGGACCACCCAACACCGGGGAGCTGTTTTTT. Translating gives CASSHSGPPNTGELFF.

The rearrangement joins TRBV7-6 to TRBJ2-7, with 7 bases aligning to TRBD1. The CDR3 runs 15 residues. Germline assignment: CDR1 SGHVS and CDR2 FNYEAQ. With 4 bases clipped from V and 3 bases from J, the junction kept 9 bases outside the gene matches. The CDR3 nucleotides are TGTGCCAGCAGCTCTCGACAGGGAACGAACTACGAGCAGTACTTC. Amino acids: CASSSRQGTNYEQYF.

V usage is TRBV6-6 and J usage is TRBJ1-1; D may be TRBD1 (5 bases). Deletions cut 6 bases from V and 4 bases from J, with 15 bases between. CDR3 length: 14 amino acids. The V gene's germline CDR1 is MNHNY and CDR2 SVGAGI (reference sequence). The CDR3 nucleotides are TGTGCCAGCAGCCCCCGGGGGGGTGCCACTGAAGCTTTCTTT. Translation: CASSPRGGATEAFF.

The chain employs TRBV27 and TRBJ2-7, with D unclear. This CDR3 contains 12 residues. The germline V gene encodes CDR1 MNHEY and CDR2 SMNVEV (reference sequence). V shed 3 bases and J shed 5 bases, with 8 bases lying between them. The CDR3 bases are TGTGCCAGCAGTTTTCTAGGGCACGAGCAGTACTTC. Amino acid sequence: CASSFLGHEQYF.

This clone was recorded a few times. This chain connects TRBV5-4 to TRBJ2-2; 8 nucleotides agree with TRBD1. Germline V gene sequence: CDR1 SGHNT, CDR2 YYREEE (reference sequence). The CDR3 covers 18 residues. The V and J ends lost 5 bases and 0 bases, in that order; junction bases with no gene match: 12. The CDR3 here is CASSKGRVGQANTGELFF. CDR3 nucleotide sequence: TGTGCCAGCAGTAAAGGCCGCGTGGGACAGGCGAACACCGGGGAGCTGTTTTTT.

This chain connects TRBV18 to TRBJ2-7, with 9 bases lining up with TRBD1. Germline V lookup: CDR1 KGHSH, CDR2 LQKENI. This CDR3 has 15 amino acids. V trimming: 8 bases; J trimming: 3 bases; junction bases outside the gene matches: 11. CDR3 nucleotides: TGTGCCAGCCGCCCTTCCGGGACAGGGATCTACGAGCAGTACTTC. It is translated as CASRPSGTGIYEQYF.

This sequence joins TRBV7-9 and TRBJ1-1; D is perhaps TRBD1 (5 bases). CDR3 length: 14 residues. V was clipped by 5 bases and J by 2 bases, with 12 bases between them. CDR1 is SEHNR, CDR2 FQNEAQ, per germline (reference sequence). Here the CDR3 reads CASSLQRGNTEAFF. Written as DNA, the CDR3 is TGTGCCAGCAGCCTACAGAGGGGTAACACTGAAGCTTTCTTT.

The table lists this clone with a few counts. The chain joins TRBV5-1 to TRBJ1-2; tentatively, D is TRBD1 (6 bases). V was cut by 6 bases and J by 4 bases, with 16 bases left in between. The CDR3 has 14 residues. CDR1 and CDR2 (germline): SGHRS, YFSETQ. The CDR3 bases are TGCGCCAGCACCAGGGGCCAGACCTCCTATGGCTACACCTTC. Translated, it gives CASTRGQTSYGYTF.

The V gene is TRBV5-1, the J gene TRBJ2-1, with 10 nucleotides matching TRBD2. J was trimmed by 8 bases and V by 0 bases; bases with no gene match: 8. The CDR3 consists of 16 residues. Germline V gene sequence: CDR1 SGHRS, CDR2 YFSETQ. In DNA form, the CDR3 reads TGCGCCAGCAGCTTGGGGGCTAGCGGGAGTGGCGATGAGCAGTTCTTC. Translation: CASSLGASGSGDEQFF.

The chain couples TRBV5-4 to TRBJ2-7; D possibly corresponds to TRBD1 (8 bases). Looked up from germline, CDR1 is SGHNT and CDR2 is YYREEE (reference sequence). The CDR3 consists of 17 residues. V gave up 0 bases and J gave up 7 bases, with 23 bases separating them. The CDR3 sequence is CASSLGGRAGGLGEQYF. The CDR3 DNA reads TGTGCCAGCAGCTTGGGTGGGAGGGCAGGGGGCTTGGGAGAGCAGTACTTC.

The chain recombines TRBV29-1 with TRBJ2-7; TRBD2 might be the D (6 bases). Trimming took off 2 bases at V and 4 bases at J, with 12 bases between the two ends. CDR3 length: 13 residues. Germline V gene data show CDR1 as SQVTM and CDR2 as ANQGSEA. The CDR3 here is CSVETGAPYEQYF. DNA of the CDR3: TGCAGCGTTGAAACGGGAGCGCCTTACGAGCAGTACTTC.

The J gene is TRBJ1-5, the V gene TRBV7-2; D gene ambiguous. The CDR3 totals 15 residues. Trimming shortened V by 1 base and J by 0 bases, and 7 bases separated the two germline ends. From germline, CDR1 is SGHTA and CDR2 FQGNSA. The CDR3 DNA follows: TGTGCCAGCAGCTTAGTTTCAGGTAGCAATCAGCCCCAGCATTTT. It yields the protein CASSLVSGSNQPQHF. Complete variable domain (other parts from reference TRBV7-2 and TRBJ1-5): GAGVSQSPSNKVTEKGKDVELRCDPISGHTALYWYRQSLGQGLEFLIYFQGNSAPDKSGLPSDRFSAERTGGSVSTLTIQRTQQEDSAVYLCASSLVSGSNQPQHFGDGTRLSIL.

This rearrangement joins TRBV7-3 to TRBJ2-2; D not resolved. Germline assignment: CDR1 SGHTA and CDR2 FQGTGA. CDR3 length: 14 residues. V was shortened by 1 base and J by 2 bases, with 5 bases between the two germline ends. The CDR3 loop reads CASSLNTNTGELFF. The CDR3 DNA sequence: TGTGCCAGCAGCTTAAACACAAACACCGGGGAGCTGTTTTTT. Combining the CDR3 with reference TRBV7-3 and TRBJ2-2 gives the whole variable domain GAGVSQTPSNKVTEKGKYVELRCDPISGHTALYWYRQSLGQGPEFLIYFQGTGAADDSGLPNDRFFAVRPEGSVSTLKIQRTERGDSAVYLCASSLNTNTGELFFGEGSRLTVL.

V usage is TRBV29-1 and J usage is TRBJ2-1; 7 bases agree with TRBD2. The junction had 3 bases not matched to a gene; V was cut back by 8 bases and J by 5 bases. CDR1 and CDR2 from the germline V gene are SQVTM and ANQGSEA. The CDR3 length is 11 residues. The CDR3 DNA sequence: TGCAGCACTAGCGAACACAATGAGCAGTTCTTC. It yields the protein CSTSEHNEQFF.

The gene calls are TRBV7-2 and TRBJ1-4; 9 nucleotides agree with TRBD1. The CDR3 covers 16 residues. Germline V gene lookup returns CDR1 SGHTA and CDR2 FQGNSA. J lost 6 bases, V lost 5 bases, and 10 bases had no gene match. The CDR3, as DNA: TGTGCCAGCAGCCCCGGGACAGGGCTGGGAGATGAAAAACTGTTTTTT. This encodes CASSPGTGLGDEKLFF.

This chain connects TRBV5-1 to TRBJ1-1; perhaps TRBD1 as D (6 bases). The germline V and J ends were trimmed by 0 bases and 2 bases, with 11 bases remaining between them. The germline CDR1 and CDR2 sequences are SGHRS and YFSETQ. The CDR3 loop spans 15 amino acids. CDR3 protein: CASSLEAGANTEAFF. CDR3 in DNA: TGCGCCAGCAGCTTGGAGGCAGGGGCAAACACTGAAGCTTTCTTT.

The rearrangement joins TRBV19 to TRBJ2-2; TRBD1 matches at 7 bases. CDR1 is LNHDA and CDR2 is SQIVND in the germline V gene (reference sequence). V gave up 5 bases and J gave up 8 bases; unmatched junction bases: 8. This CDR3 has 14 amino acids. In DNA form, the CDR3 reads TGTGCCAGTAGTCTAACAGGGGTCACTGGGGAGCTGTTTTTT. It encodes CASSLTGVTGELFF.

The J gene is TRBJ2-7, the V gene TRBV28; D tentatively reads TRBD1 or TRBD2 (5 bases each). The CDR3 loop spans 16 amino acids. V lost 6 bases to trimming and J lost 1 base, with 19 bases between them. Germline V lookup: CDR1 MDHEN, CDR2 SYDVKM. As DNA, the CDR3 is TGTGCCAGCAGCGCGCGAGGGTCAGGGAGATCCTACGAGCAGTACTTC. It is translated as CASSARGSGRSYEQYF.

The chain uses TRBV6-5 and TRBJ2-7; D unclear. The germline V gene has CDR1 MNHEY and CDR2 SVGAGI. The CDR3 covers 14 residues. With 3 bases removed from V and 0 bases from J, the gap between germline ends came to 9 bases. CDR3 sequence reads: CASSYSFNSYEQYF. For the CDR3, the DNA is TGTGCCAGCAGTTATTCTTTCAACTCCTACGAGCAGTACTTC.

The chain employs TRBV4-1 and TRBJ1-3; D ambiguous. V was cut by 4 bases and J by 0 bases, with 16 bases left in between. The CDR3 is 17 residues long. CDR1 is MGHRA and CDR2 is YSYEKL in the germline V gene. In DNA, the CDR3 is TGCGCCAGCAGCCGGACGATCGGCGTCGACTCTGGAAACACCATATATTTT. Its protein is CASSRTIGVDSGNTIYF.